A single sample is the source of the 32 T cell receptor beta chains below, sequenced in a study of blood T cells in healthy people across ages. Primers used in a second PCR of about 6 to 11 cycles were a sample-barcoded 5' primer and a J-beta primer mix. TCRdb reprocessed the 5' RACE reads via MiXCR and lists one record per CDR3 protein. Found here are some 1 million distinct CDR3 sequences, 40% to 45% of them singletons; the top ten hold around 18%. Sequenced input: blood. The receptors shown here come from a woman aged 55-70 years in good health.

The sample holds a few counts of this clonotype. This chain joins TRBV25-1 and TRBJ1-2, with D perhaps matching TRBD1 (5 bases). Germline V gene data show CDR1 as MGHDK and CDR2 as SYGVNS. V dropped 3 bases and J dropped 7 bases, with 15 bases sitting between them. The CDR3 spans 14 residues. The CDR3 nucleotides read TGTGCCAGCAGTGATCGGGGGGGGACGGGTGGCTACACCTTC. Its protein product is CASSDRGGTGGYTF.

V is TRBV9 and J is TRBJ2-3; weak D call: TRBD1 (6 bases). V lost 3 bases to trimming and J lost 5 bases, with 10 bases between them. Germline V gene lookup returns CDR1 SGDLS and CDR2 YYNGEE. CDR3 length: 13 residues. DNA of the CDR3: TGTGCCAGCAGCGGGGGGCCTTTAGATACGCAGTATTTT. Translation gives CASSGGPLDTQYF.

The CDR3 protein is CASSLMGLAAYEQYF. The CDR3 DNA follows: TGTGCCAGCAGCTTAATGGGACTAGCGGCTTACGAGCAGTACTTC. The V call is TRBV7-8, the J call TRBJ2-7; 11 bases are a match to TRBD2. The length of the CDR3 is 15 residues. Germline CDR1 SGHVS, CDR2 FQNEAQ. V shed 2 bases and J 4 bases; nucleotides not matched to a gene: 4. Full variable domain (missing parts from reference TRBV7-8 and TRBJ2-7): GAGVSQSPRYKVAKRGQDVALRCDPISGHVSLFWYQQALGQGPEFLTYFQNEAQLDKSGLPSDRFFAERPEGSVSTLKIQRTQQEDSAVYLCASSLMGLAAYEQYFGPGTRLTVT.

This chain links TRBV28 with TRBJ2-1, with D tentatively TRBD2 (5 bases). This CDR3 spans 12 amino acids. The V end lost 6 bases, the J end lost 12 bases, and 15 bases lay between the germline ends. CDR1 and CDR2 (germline): MDHEN, SYDVKM. In DNA, the CDR3 is TGTGCCAGCAGGGGAGATCGAGCGACGCAGTTCTTC. This gives the protein CASRGDRATQFF. Full variable domain (rest looked up from reference TRBV28 and TRBJ2-1): DVKVTQSSRYLVKRTGEKVFLECVQDMDHENMFWYRQDPGLGLRLIYFSYDVKMKEKGDIPEGYSVSREKKERFSLILESASTNQTSMYLCASRGDRATQFFGPGTRLTVL.

In regard to this clonotype: A much larger clone sits a single nucleotide away, making a read error possible. This chain links TRBV6-6 with TRBJ2-7; tentatively, D is TRBD2 (7 bases). V dropped 2 bases and J dropped 7 bases, with 15 bases sitting between them. The CDR3 consists of 14 residues. Germline values: CDR1 MNHNY, CDR2 SVGAGI (reference sequence). The CDR3 bases are TGTGCCAGCAGTTACGCGGGGGCCAGCGGTGAGCAGTACTTC. As protein: CASSYAGASGEQYF.

The rearrangement links TRBV6-1 to TRBJ2-5; D possibly corresponds to TRBD2 (6 bases). V lost 9 bases and J lost 1, with 15 bases in between. The CDR3 covers 14 residues. Germline lookup yields CDR1 MNHNS and CDR2 SASEGT. The CDR3 DNA is TGTGCCAGTCGCGGGGTAGGGGCCCAAGAGACCCAGTACTTC. Its translation is CASRGVGAQETQYF.

Many counts were recorded for this clonotype. The chain combines TRBV20-1 with TRBJ2-7; D is possibly TRBD1 (6 bases). CDR3 length equals 12 residues. Germline V gene data show CDR1 as DFQATT and CDR2 as SNEGSKA (reference sequence). With 4 bases removed from V and 1 base from J, the gap between germline ends came to 8 bases. DNA for the CDR3: TGCAGTGCTACAGGACAGTCCTACGAGCAGTACTTC. It yields the protein CSATGQSYEQYF.

This clonotype has ten or more counts. This chain joins TRBV5-1 and TRBJ2-1; a weak D match, TRBD1 (6 bases). CDR1 and CDR2 from the germline V gene are SGHRS and YFSETQ. The CDR3 has 15 residues. V lost 3 bases and J lost 2, with 12 bases in between. CDR3 residues: CASSYRDTAYNEQFF. CDR3 DNA sequence: TGCGCCAGCAGCTACCGGGACACTGCCTACAATGAGCAGTTCTTC.

This clonotype showed up just once. The rearrangement links TRBV20-1 to TRBJ1-4; no clear D gene. CDR3 length: 14 residues. V shed 3 bases and J shed 0 bases, with 8 bases lying between them. The germline V gene encodes CDR1 DFQATT and CDR2 SNEGSKA (reference sequence). CDR3 in DNA: TGCAGTGCTAGGGGTTATGCAACTAATGAAAAACTGTTTTTT. Its translation is CSARGYATNEKLFF.

This sequence joins TRBV7-8 and TRBJ2-5; no reliable D call. Germline V CDR1 and CDR2: SGHVS, FQNEAQ. The CDR3 has 14 residues. The V and J ends lost 5 bases and 3 bases respectively, with 13 bases between them. CDR3 bases: TGTGCCAGCAGCCGCACGTCGGCGGAAGAGACCCAGTACTTC. The encoded protein is CASSRTSAEETQYF.

The chain employs TRBV14 and TRBJ2-7; 8 positions match TRBD2. The length of the CDR3 is 16 residues. After removal of 4 bases from V and 2 bases from J, the junction contained 10 bases not matched to a gene. CDR1 and CDR2 from the germline V gene are SGHDN and FVKESK. The CDR3 loop is CASSPRWVAGTYEQYF. The DNA for the CDR3 is TGTGCCAGCAGCCCCCGGTGGGTAGCGGGGACCTACGAGCAGTACTTC.

The J gene is TRBJ2-7, the V gene TRBV20-1; possible D gene TRBD1, 5 bases. Trimming removed 1 base at V and 9 bases at J, with 10 bases between. There are 11 residues in the CDR3. Germline lookup yields CDR1 DFQATT and CDR2 SNEGSKA (reference sequence). The CDR3 loop is CSARAGRVQYF. As DNA, the CDR3 is TGCAGTGCTAGAGCAGGGCGCGTGCAGTACTTC.

CDR3 sequence (DNA): TGTGCCAGCAACCAGTGGGGCAGGACAGATACGCAGTATTTT. This translates into CASNQWGRTDTQYF. The chain couples TRBV6-6 to TRBJ2-3, with TRBD1 as a possible D gene (5 bases). The CDR3 runs 14 residues. Germline CDR1 reads MNHNY; CDR2 reads SVGAGI (reference sequence). Trimming removed 7 bases from V and 3 bases from J, with 14 bases in between.

This sequence joins TRBV25-1 and TRBJ2-3; 15 bases agree with TRBD2. From germline, CDR1 is MGHDK and CDR2 SYGVNS. CDR3 size: 20 residues. The junction had 18 bases not matched to a gene; V was cut back by 8 bases and J by 3 bases. The CDR3 region has the DNA TGTGCCAGCGGGCAACAGGGTCTGGGACTAGCGGGAGGAGGAACAGATACGCAGTATTTT. Its protein is CASGQQGLGLAGGGTDTQYF.

The V and J genes are TRBV18 and TRBJ2-1; tentatively, D is TRBD1 (7 bases). V dropped 2 bases and J dropped 13 bases, with 15 bases sitting between them. CDR3 length: 13 residues. From germline, CDR1 is KGHSH and CDR2 LQKENI. CDR3 sequence reads: CASSPGGTETQFF. The CDR3 DNA reads TGTGCCAGCTCACCAGGGGGGACAGAGACCCAGTTCTTC.

This clonotype came up a few times. Compared with germline, one end of the junction differs, possibly owing to a read error. The CDR3 nucleotides read TGTACCAGCAGTGGTTACTTAGATACGCAGTATTTT. Its protein product is CTSSGYLDTQYF. The rearrangement links TRBV25-1 to TRBJ2-3; no clear D gene. From germline, CDR1 is MGHDK and CDR2 SYGVNS. This CDR3 region has 12 residues.

This clonotype turned up a few times. The chain couples TRBV20-1 to TRBJ2-3, with 7 positions matching TRBD1. This CDR3 has 16 residues. Germline V gives CDR1 DFQATT, CDR2 SNEGSKA (reference sequence). The V and J ends lost 5 bases and 0 bases, in that order; junction bases with no gene match: 11. As DNA, the CDR3 is TGCAGTGCTTCCTCGGGACAGACTTTTAGCACAGATACGCAGTATTTT. It specifies CSASSGQTFSTDTQYF.

This clonotype was found a few times. The V call is TRBV29-1, the J call TRBJ2-1; tentative D call: TRBD2 (7 bases). V lost 0 bases and J 4 bases, leaving 19 bases between the germline ends. This CDR3 is 17 amino acids long. Germline V gives CDR1 SQVTM, CDR2 ANQGSEA. The CDR3: CSVEDRGRENTYNEQFF. The CDR3, as DNA: TGCAGCGTTGAAGATCGGGGGCGGGAGAACACATACAATGAGCAGTTCTTC.

This clonotype was recorded many times. This rearrangement joins TRBV27 to TRBJ1-2; TRBD1 agrees at 7 bases. Germline values: CDR1 MNHEY, CDR2 SMNVEV (reference sequence). V shed 4 bases and J 4 bases; nucleotides not matched to a gene: 6. The CDR3 has 14 residues. The CDR3 DNA sequence: TGTGCCAGCAGTTCCCTGGACAGGAGCTATGGCTACACCTTC. Translation gives CASSSLDRSYGYTF.

The rearrangement joins TRBV5-1 to TRBJ1-3; 7 bases agree with TRBD1. The CDR3 has 15 residues. From germline, CDR1 is SGHRS and CDR2 YFSETQ. V shed 2 bases and J 2 bases; nucleotides not matched to a gene: 4. Here the CDR3 reads CASSLLTGTGNTIYF. The CDR3 DNA reads as TGCGCCAGCAGCTTACTGACAGGGACTGGAAACACCATATATTTT.

The V gene is TRBV28, the J gene TRBJ2-5, with 10 positions matching TRBD2. The DNA end is a closer match to TRBJ2-7, so the J assignment may be wrong. This CDR3 is built from 16 residues. Germline V CDR1 and CDR2: MDHEN, SYDVKM. This CDR3 is CASSFRTSGRLYEQYF. The CDR3 nucleotides read TGTGCCAGCAGTTTCCGGACTAGCGGACGATTATACGAGCAGTACTTC.

In DNA, the CDR3 is TGCAGCGTTGAAGGCGGGACAGGGGCGCCCCAAGAGACCCAGTACTTC. It specifies CSVEGGTGAPQETQYF. The chain carries TRBV29-1 and TRBJ2-5, with 10 bases matching TRBD1. V was clipped by 1 base and J by 1 base; unmatched bases: 6. Germline loops: CDR1 SQVTM, CDR2 ANQGSEA. CDR3 length: 16 residues.

This clonotype showed up just a few times. The chain carries TRBV29-1 and TRBJ2-3, with D maybe TRBD1 (6 bases). Looked up from germline, CDR1 is SQVTM and CDR2 is ANQGSEA. The CDR3 has 12 residues. Trimming stripped 8 bases from V and 5 bases from J, with 14 bases between. The chain's CDR3 is CSIRQVGDTQYF. The CDR3 DNA sequence: TGCAGCATCAGACAGGTCGGAGATACGCAGTATTTT.

Only a few counts were recorded for this clonotype. The J gene is TRBJ2-3, the V gene TRBV29-1, with 10 bases identical to TRBD1. The length of the CDR3 is 15 residues. V lost 4 bases, J lost 6 bases, and 10 bases stayed unmatched. Germline CDR1 SQVTM, CDR2 ANQGSEA. The DNA of the CDR3 is TGCAGCGTTGGTGGAGACAGGGGGCGCGAGGATACGCAGTATTTT. This encodes CSVGGDRGREDTQYF.

This clonotype was recorded a few times. The chain employs TRBV24-1 and TRBJ2-1, with a possible D match to TRBD1 (5 bases). V was clipped by 4 bases and J by 15 bases, with 24 bases between them. The germline V gene encodes CDR1 KGHDR and CDR2 SFDVKD. CDR3 length: 15 residues. Here the CDR3 reads CATSDPGHSSGVVFF. The DNA for the CDR3 is TGTGCCACCAGTGACCCCGGACATAGTTCCGGTGTTGTGTTCTTC.

A remark on this clonotype: A much bigger clone sits one base away, suggesting this may be a read error. The gene calls are TRBV28 and TRBJ1-1, with 10 positions matching TRBD1. The CDR3 has 14 amino acids. Looked up from germline, CDR1 is MDHEN and CDR2 is SYDVKM. In DNA form, the CDR3 reads TGTGCCAGCACCCCGGGGGACAGGGGCACTAAAGCTTTCTTT. Residues: CASTPGDRGTKAFF.

This rearrangement joins TRBV3-1 to TRBJ2-7; TRBD1 aligns across 10 bases. CDR3 length: 23 residues. The V segment lost 2 bases and the J segment 5 bases; nucleotides outside the gene matches: 30. The germline V gene has CDR1 LGHDT and CDR2 YNNKEL (reference sequence). For the CDR3, the DNA is TGTGCCAGCAGCCAAACCTTCACGGATGGGGACAGGGGCCGCGTCCCACCTGGAGACGAGCAGTACTTC. Protein: CASSQTFTDGDRGRVPPGDEQYF.

The rearrangement joins TRBV20-1 to TRBJ1-6; D is perhaps TRBD1 (6 bases). The CDR3 sequence is 14 residues long. The germline gives CDR1 DFQATT, CDR2 SNEGSKA (reference sequence). V gave up 3 bases and J gave up 7 bases, with 13 bases separating them. The CDR3 coding sequence is TGCAGTGCTAGCCCTTCGCAGGGGAATTCACCCCTCCACTTT. Its translation is CSASPSQGNSPLHF.

V is TRBV11-3 and J is TRBJ2-1, with 8 bases aligning to TRBD2. J gave up 7 bases and V 1 base, and 6 bases lay outside the gene matches. The CDR3 loop spans 15 amino acids. Germline loops: CDR1 SGHNT, CDR2 YENEEA. This chain's CDR3 is CASSLGSGSENEQFF. The CDR3 DNA reads TGTGCCAGCAGCTTAGGGAGCGGGAGTGAAAATGAGCAGTTCTTC.

The table lists this clonotype with a few counts. The V and J genes are TRBV5-1 and TRBJ2-1; D is uncertain. This CDR3 comprises 16 residues. The germline CDR1 and CDR2 sequences are SGHRS and YFSETQ. The V end lost 6 bases, the J end lost 0 bases, and 16 bases lay between the germline ends. CDR3 DNA sequence: TGCGCCAGCACCCCCCTTACGGGTATCTCCTACAATGAGCAGTTCTTC. It is translated as CASTPLTGISYNEQFF.

The J gene is TRBJ2-1, the V gene TRBV7-9; 9 nucleotides align to TRBD2. Germline V gene data show CDR1 as SEHNR and CDR2 as FQNEAQ (reference sequence). The CDR3 spans 17 residues. V gave up 0 bases and J gave up 4 bases; unmatched junction bases: 7. The CDR3 nucleotides read TGTGCCAGCAGCTTAGCCTTAGCGGGAGTCAATTACAATGAGCAGTTCTTC. Its protein product is CASSLALAGVNYNEQFF.

V and J are TRBV5-1 and TRBJ2-7; 11 nucleotides align to TRBD1. With 2 bases clipped from V and 9 bases from J, the junction kept 19 bases outside the gene matches. Germline CDR1 SGHRS, CDR2 YFSETQ. The CDR3 has 18 residues. DNA for the CDR3: TGCGCCAGCAGCTTCGCTTTCCCCCGGGGACAGGGGGAATTAGGGCAGTACTTC. It is translated as CASSFAFPRGQGELGQYF.